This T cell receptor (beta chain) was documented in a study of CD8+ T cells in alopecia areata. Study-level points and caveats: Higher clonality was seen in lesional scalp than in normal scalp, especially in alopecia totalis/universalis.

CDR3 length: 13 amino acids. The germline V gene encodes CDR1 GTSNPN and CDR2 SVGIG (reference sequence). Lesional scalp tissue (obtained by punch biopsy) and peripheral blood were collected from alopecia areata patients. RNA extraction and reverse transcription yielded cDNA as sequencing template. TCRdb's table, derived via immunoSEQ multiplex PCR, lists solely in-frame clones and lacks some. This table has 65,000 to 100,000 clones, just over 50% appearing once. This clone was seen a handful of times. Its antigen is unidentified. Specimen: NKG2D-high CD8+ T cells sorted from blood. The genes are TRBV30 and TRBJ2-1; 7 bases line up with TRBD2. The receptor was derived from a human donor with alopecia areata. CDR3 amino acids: CASRGENYNEQFF. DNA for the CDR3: TGTGCGTCCCGGGGGGAAAACTACAATGAGCAGTTCTTC.